The present T cell receptor (beta chain) was sequenced within a study of T cell repertoires in cytomegalovirus infection. Whole-study context: Indicated by public TCR beta signatures were CMV infection and matching HLA type. Regarding the study as a whole: CMV-specific TCR beta clonotypes restricted by HLA-C dominated the ex vivo response. Cumulative frequency (of public TCR beta family members) identified carriers of CMV plus the relevant HLA.

The CDR3 is 16 residues long. V lost 3 bases to trimming and J lost 4 bases; unmatched junction nucleotides: 7. Germline-derived CDR1 and CDR2 are MNHNS and SASEGT. TCRdb ran MiXCR on the reads and lists one entry per CDR3 protein. The data show around 450,000 distinct CDR3 sequences, roughly a third seen once. With regard to this clonotype: As yet, its antigen is unknown.

The specimen was PBMCs. The sequence was obtained from a human donor in good health (CMV status not recorded). Some clones in this sample may be carry-over from other donors' samples. The V gene is TRBV6-1, the J gene TRBJ1-5; 9 nucleotides agree with TRBD1. The CDR3 DNA follows: TGTGCCAGCAGTGACGGACAGGGGATTATTAATCAGCCCCAGCATTTT. Encoded protein: CASSDGQGIINQPQHF.